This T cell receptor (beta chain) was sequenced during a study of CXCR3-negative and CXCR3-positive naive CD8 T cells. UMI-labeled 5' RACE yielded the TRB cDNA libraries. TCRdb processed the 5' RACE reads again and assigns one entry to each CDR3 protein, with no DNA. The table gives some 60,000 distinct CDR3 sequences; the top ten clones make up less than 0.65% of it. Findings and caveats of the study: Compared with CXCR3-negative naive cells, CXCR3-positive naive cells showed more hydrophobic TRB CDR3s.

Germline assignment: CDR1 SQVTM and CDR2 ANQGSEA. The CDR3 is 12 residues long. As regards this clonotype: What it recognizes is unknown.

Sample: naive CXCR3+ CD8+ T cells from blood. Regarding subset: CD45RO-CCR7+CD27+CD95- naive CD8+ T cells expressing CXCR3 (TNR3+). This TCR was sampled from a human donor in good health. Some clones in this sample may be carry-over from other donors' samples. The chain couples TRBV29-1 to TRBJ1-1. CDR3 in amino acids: CSDTAGNTEAFF.